The 20 T cell receptor beta chains listed next were all sequenced from one sample in a study of CD8 T cells in ankylosing spondylitis. TCRdb re-derived calls from the 5' RACE reads in MiXCR, one entry per CDR3 protein. The sample shows 85,000 to 90,000 distinct CDR3 sequences, approximately 30% of them seen only once. Sequenced input: blood, either unsorted or a sorted T cell fraction (not recorded which). The receptors shown here come from a male donor with ankylosing spondylitis or in good health (not recorded which).

This clonotype was found a few times. The gene calls are TRBV20-1 and TRBJ2-1, with 8 nucleotides matching TRBD2. The V gene end was trimmed by 6 bases and the J gene end by 2 bases; junction bases not matched to a gene: 9. The CDR3 covers 15 residues. Looked up from germline, CDR1 is DFQATT and CDR2 is SNEGSKA (reference sequence). In DNA, the CDR3 is TGCAGTGCGGAGGGGGTAGCGGGGACCTACAATGAGCAGTTCTTC. Residues: CSAEGVAGTYNEQFF.

CDR3 coding DNA: TGCAGTGCAGGGACAGCGACCAGAACCACCTACAATGAGCAGTTCTTC. Amino acid sequence: CSAGTATRTTYNEQFF. V usage is TRBV20-1 and J usage is TRBJ2-1; 7 bases align to TRBD1. V gave up 6 bases and J gave up 2 bases; unmatched junction bases: 13. Per the germline V gene, CDR1 is DFQATT and CDR2 is SNEGSKA (reference sequence). The CDR3 runs to 16 residues.

The chain links TRBV10-3 to TRBJ2-1; D is perhaps TRBD2 (5 bases). The CDR3 length is 15 residues. Germline CDR1 ENHRY, CDR2 SYGVKD. Deletions cut 3 bases from V and 0 bases from J, with 9 bases between. CDR3 sequence reads: CAISERETSYNEQFF. CDR3 coding DNA: TGTGCCATCAGTGAAAGGGAGACCTCCTACAATGAGCAGTTCTTC.

This clonotype was observed a handful of times. For the CDR3, the DNA is TGTGCCACCAGTGACCCTAGCGGGAGTGGTGAGCAGTTCTTC. Translation gives CATSDPSGSGEQFF. The genes are TRBV24-1 and TRBJ2-1, with 10 nucleotides matching TRBD2. The CDR3 totals 14 residues. J gave up 9 bases and V 4 bases, and 5 bases lay outside the gene matches. Germline loops: CDR1 KGHDR, CDR2 SFDVKD.

The J gene is TRBJ2-5, the V gene TRBV20-1, with 8 bases that match TRBD2. The CDR3 runs to 10 residues. With 6 bases clipped from V and 9 bases from J, the junction kept 3 bases outside the gene matches. Per the germline V gene, CDR1 is DFQATT and CDR2 is SNEGSKA (reference sequence). CDR3 sequence reads: CSAQRGPQYF. CDR3 DNA: TGCAGTGCACAGCGGGGGCCCCAGTACTTC.

This clonotype was picked up a small number of times. CDR3: CASSFGGIGYGYTF. In nucleotides, the CDR3 is TGTGCCAGCAGCTTCGGGGGAATAGGCTATGGCTACACCTTC. The chain recombines TRBV7-9 with TRBJ1-2; D may be TRBD1 (5 bases). The CDR3 runs 14 residues. Germline CDR1 is SEHNR and CDR2 is FQNEAQ (reference sequence). Trimming removed 3 bases at V and 4 bases at J, with 12 bases between.

This chain connects TRBV5-1 to TRBJ2-7; 7 bases line up with TRBD1. The CDR3 length is 13 residues. Germline trimming cut 4 bases from V and 5 bases from J; bases unmatched to any gene: 6. Germline assignment: CDR1 SGHRS and CDR2 YFSETQ. This CDR3 reads CASSLGTDDEQYV. The CDR3, as DNA: TGCGCCAGCAGCCTTGGGACAGACGACGAGCAGTACGTC.

The CDR3 region has the DNA TGCGCCAGCAACGGACTGGGGAGCACTGAAGCTTTCTTT. Its protein is CASNGLGSTEAFF. The gene calls are TRBV5-1 and TRBJ1-1; D not certain. Looked up from germline, CDR1 is SGHRS and CDR2 is YFSETQ. V lost 6 bases and J lost 4, with 13 bases in between. The CDR3 loop spans 13 amino acids.

This rearrangement joins TRBV5-1 to TRBJ1-1; 8 bases match TRBD1. The CDR3 length is 13 residues. CDR1 SGHRS and CDR2 YFSETQ come from the germline V gene. Unmatched junction bases numbered 10, after V lost 4 bases and J lost 11 bases. CDR3 sequence: CASSQSGTGRAFF. The CDR3 DNA is TGCGCCAGCAGCCAAAGCGGGACAGGTCGGGCTTTCTTT.

This clonotype was seen only a few times. The rearrangement joins TRBV20-1 to TRBJ2-1; no reliable D call. Germline CDR1 and CDR2: DFQATT and SNEGSKA (reference sequence). V lost 7 bases to trimming and J lost 0 bases, with 4 bases between them. CDR3 size: 11 residues. The CDR3 bases are TGCAGTGTTAACTCCTACAATGAGCAGTTCTTC. This encodes CSVNSYNEQFF.

V gene TRBV5-1 combines with J gene TRBJ1-6; D is possibly TRBD1 (6 bases). The V gene's germline CDR1 is SGHRS and CDR2 YFSETQ. Trimming left V 0 bases short and J 5 bases short, with 12 bases between. The CDR3 length is 16 residues. CDR3 sequence (DNA): TGCGCCAGCAGCTTGGAGACAGGAAAAAATAATTCACCCCTCCACTTT. The encoded protein is CASSLETGKNNSPLHF. Full variable domain (missing parts from reference TRBV5-1 and TRBJ1-6): KAGVTQTPRYLIKTRGQQVTLSCSPISGHRSVSWYQQTPGQGLQFLFEYFSETQRNKGNFPGRFSGRQFSNSRSEMNVSTLELGDSALYLCASSLETGKNNSPLHFGNGTRLTVT.

The sample holds a few counts of this clonotype. The rearrangement links TRBV19 to TRBJ2-5; no firm D call. Germline loops: CDR1 LNHDA, CDR2 SQIVND (reference sequence). CDR3 length: 12 amino acids. V was clipped by 8 bases and J by 5 bases, with 12 bases between them. The CDR3 protein is CASAPGPETQYF. In nucleotides, the CDR3 is TGTGCCAGTGCCCCCGGTCCGGAGACCCAGTACTTC.

This clonotype was detected only a few times. The chain couples TRBV20-1 to TRBJ2-3; D may be TRBD2 (5 bases). From germline, CDR1 is DFQATT and CDR2 SNEGSKA (reference sequence). The CDR3 extends over 14 amino acids. V was trimmed by 3 bases and J by 4 bases, leaving 14 bases between them. CDR3 coding DNA: TGCAGTGCTAGCATGTCTAGCCGAGCAGATACGCAGTATTTT. Translating gives CSASMSSRADTQYF.

V and J are TRBV5-1 and TRBJ1-1; D is perhaps TRBD1 (6 bases). The CDR3 runs 20 residues. The V gene lost 0 bases and the J gene lost 3 bases, with 27 bases spanning the gap. Germline loops: CDR1 SGHRS, CDR2 YFSETQ. The CDR3 sequence: CASSLGGQPTVQGVHTEAFF. The CDR3 DNA sequence: TGCGCCAGCAGCTTGGGGGGGCAACCGACAGTGCAGGGAGTGCACACTGAAGCTTTCTTT.

The sample holds a few counts of this clonotype. V is TRBV27 and J is TRBJ1-2; D remains ambiguous. This CDR3 contains 14 residues. V was pared by 3 bases and J by 3 bases, with 11 bases between. Looked up from germline, CDR1 is MNHEY and CDR2 is SMNVEV (reference sequence). The CDR3 DNA reads as TGTGCCAGCAGTTTTTCGGGGTTGTACTATGGCTACACCTTC. This translates into CASSFSGLYYGYTF.

V and J are TRBV4-1 and TRBJ1-2; 8 bases are shared with TRBD1. Germline-derived CDR1 and CDR2 are MGHRA and YSYEKL. There are 14 residues in the CDR3. With 8 bases clipped from V and 5 bases from J, the junction kept 10 bases outside the gene matches. CDR3 residues: CASSSDRVGYGYTF. CDR3 DNA: TGCGCCAGCTCCTCGGACAGGGTGGGGTATGGCTACACCTTC.

This chain joins TRBV29-1 and TRBJ2-5; D not certain. The CDR3 contains 13 residues. V lost 6 bases and J lost 5, with 16 bases in between. CDR1 SQVTM and CDR2 ANQGSEA come from the germline V gene. For the CDR3, the DNA is TGCAGCGTACGTTCCCGGTTAGCCGAGACCCAGTACTTC. It codes for CSVRSRLAETQYF.

This clonotype was detected only a few times. The rearrangement uses TRBV10-3 and TRBJ1-1; 8 positions agree with TRBD1. CDR3 length: 15 amino acids. Germline lookup yields CDR1 ENHRY and CDR2 SYGVKD. V gave up 1 base and J gave up 5 bases; unmatched junction bases: 6. CDR3 sequence (DNA): TGTGCCATCAGTGAGTTCCCCGACAGGGGTACTGAAGCTTTCTTT. This encodes CAISEFPDRGTEAFF.

The rearrangement uses TRBV7-9 and TRBJ2-7, with 8 bases that match TRBD1. The CDR3 covers 13 residues. J lost 4 bases, V lost 5 bases, and 4 bases had no gene match. Germline V gene data show CDR1 as SEHNR and CDR2 as FQNEAQ (reference sequence). The CDR3 nucleotides read TGTGCCAGCAGCCGGGGACAGGTGTACGAGCAGTACTTC. Amino acids: CASSRGQVYEQYF. Full variable domain (missing parts from reference TRBV7-9 and TRBJ2-7): DTGVSQNPRHKITKRGQNVTFRCDPISEHNRLYWYRQTLGQGPEFLTYFQNEAQLEKSRLLSDRFSAERPKGSFSTLEIQRTEQGDSAMYLCASSRGQVYEQYFGPGTRLTVT.

This clonotype has only a few counts. The chain is built from TRBV5-1 and TRBJ2-2; D unclear. Germline V gene lookup returns CDR1 SGHRS and CDR2 YFSETQ. V was shortened by 0 bases and J by 0 bases, with 6 bases between the two germline ends. This CDR3 spans 15 amino acids. The CDR3 region is CASSLEGPNTGELFF. The CDR3 DNA is TGCGCCAGCAGCTTGGAAGGGCCGAACACCGGGGAGCTGTTTTTT.